A selection of T cell receptor beta chains follows, all from one sample in a study of control samples from healthy donors and cancer patients. The table came from immunoSEQ multiplex PCR; TCRdb's copy has only in-frame clones and leaves some out. The sample records about 130,000 clones, 92% being singletons. The sequenced sample consisted of blood. These receptors were obtained from a man younger than 30 in good health. The CDR3 runs from the conserved cysteine through the conserved F or W. Fields, in order: CDR3 length, clone size, V gene, J gene, CDR3 protein. A row's size may be missing; if present it is once, few, many or a size class.

length: 15; size: -; V: TRBV24-1; J: TRBJ2-5; CDR3: CATSDPSGSGETQYF
length: 14; size: -; V: TRBV7-2; J: TRBJ2-5; CDR3: CASSYSGGEETQYF
length: 13; size: -; V: TRBV5-1; J: TRBJ2-5; CDR3: CASSQVVQETQYF
length: 13; size: -; V: TRBV30; J: TRBJ1-6; CDR3: CAWVGRSDSPLHF
length: 19; size: -; V: TRBV7-9; J: TRBJ2-3; CDR3: CASSPAYSAGGPLPDTQYF
length: 15; size: -; V: TRBV3-1/TRBV3-2; J: TRBJ1-2; CDR3: CASSQSTAAGYGYTF
length: 11; size: -; V: TRBV5-6; J: TRBJ1-1; CDR3: CASSLAAEAFF
length: 15; size: -; V: TRBV5-1; J: TRBJ2-1; CDR3: CASSEAPQILNEQFF
length: 13; size: -; V: TRBV29-1; J: TRBJ2-5; CDR3: CSVLGPAGETQYF
length: 15; size: -; V: TRBV9; J: TRBJ1-3; CDR3: CASSGTATSGNTIYF
length: 12; size: once; V: TRBV9; J: TRBJ2-7; CDR3: CASSGLGDEQYF
length: 16; size: -; V: TRBV19; J: TRBJ1-5; CDR3: CASSTPDRSRNQPQHF
length: 20; size: few; V: TRBV6-1; J: TRBJ2-1; CDR3: CASSEIGGTSEPLPYNEQFF
length: 17; size: -; V: TRBV9; J: TRBJ2-2; CDR3: CASSVAGWGELTGELFF
length: 19; size: -; V: TRBV9; J: TRBJ2-6; CDR3: CASSAGPTSGSSGANVLTF
length: 13; size: -; V: TRBV6-5; J: TRBJ1-2; CDR3: CASSYQAYYGYTF
length: 15; size: once; V: TRBV12-5; J: TRBJ1-5; CDR3: CASGRGGGTHQPQHF
length: 15; size: -; V: TRBV7-9; J: TRBJ2-3; CDR3: CASRPGTGSTDTQYF
length: 14; size: -; V: TRBV2; J: TRBJ1-1; CDR3: CASSATGVYTEAFF
length: 15; size: once; V: TRBV9; J: TRBJ1-3; CDR3: CASSVSGAEGNTIYF
length: 13; size: -; V: TRBV6-1; J: TRBJ1-1; CDR3: CASSEQGEGEAFF
length: 16; size: -; V: TRBV5-1; J: TRBJ2-7; CDR3: CASSWRTGTGVYEQYF
length: 13; size: -; V: TRBV6-5; J: TRBJ1-4; CDR3: CASSERERRKLFF
length: 15; size: -; V: TRBV3-1/TRBV3-2; J: TRBJ2-7; CDR3: CASSQDLSGGREQYF
length: 11; size: once; V: TRBV5-1; J: TRBJ2-7; CDR3: CASSGNYEQYF
length: 15; size: -; V: TRBV13; J: TRBJ1-1; CDR3: CASSRRQGMNTEAFF
length: 14; size: -; V: TRBV6-5; J: TRBJ1-2; CDR3: CASNRGGLGYDYTF
length: 16; size: -; V: TRBV2; J: TRBJ1-6; CDR3: CASSKQGAPSNSPLHF
length: 13; size: -; V: TRBV19; J: TRBJ1-5; CDR3: CASSTGLRQPQHF